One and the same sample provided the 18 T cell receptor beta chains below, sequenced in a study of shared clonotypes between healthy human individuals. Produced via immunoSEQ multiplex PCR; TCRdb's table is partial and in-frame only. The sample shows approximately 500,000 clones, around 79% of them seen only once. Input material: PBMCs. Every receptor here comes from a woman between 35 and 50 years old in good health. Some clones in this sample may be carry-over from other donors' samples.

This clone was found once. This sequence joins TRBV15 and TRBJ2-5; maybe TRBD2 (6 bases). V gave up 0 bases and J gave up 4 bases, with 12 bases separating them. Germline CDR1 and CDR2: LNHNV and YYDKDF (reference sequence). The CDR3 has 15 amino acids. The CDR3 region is CATSRDPLEGETQYF. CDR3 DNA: TGTGCCACCAGCAGAGACCCATTGGAGGGAGAGACCCAGTACTTC.

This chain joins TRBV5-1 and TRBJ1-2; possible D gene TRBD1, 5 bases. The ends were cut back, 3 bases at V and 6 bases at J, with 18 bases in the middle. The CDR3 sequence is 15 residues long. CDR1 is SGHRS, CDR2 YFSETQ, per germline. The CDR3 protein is CASSYRQSGRDGYTF. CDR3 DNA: TGCGCCAGCAGCTACCGACAGTCCGGGAGGGATGGCTACACCTTC.

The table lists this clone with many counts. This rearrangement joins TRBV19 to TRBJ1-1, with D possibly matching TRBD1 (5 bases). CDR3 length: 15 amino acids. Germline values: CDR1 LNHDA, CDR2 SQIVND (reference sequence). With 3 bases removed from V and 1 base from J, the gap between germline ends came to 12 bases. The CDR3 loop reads CASSIGTRTNTEAFF. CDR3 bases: TGTGCCAGTAGTATTGGGACGAGAACGAACACTGAAGCTTTCTTT.

CDR3 nucleotides: TGTGCCTGGAGTGATGGCAGGGTAAATCCCCAGCATTTT. It is translated as CAWSDGRVNPQHF. V is TRBV30 and J is TRBJ1-5; D is perhaps TRBD1 (5 bases). Germline CDR1 and CDR2: GTSNPN and SVGIG (reference sequence). Trimming took 1 base from V and 10 from J, leaving 14 bases between them. The CDR3 loop spans 13 amino acids.

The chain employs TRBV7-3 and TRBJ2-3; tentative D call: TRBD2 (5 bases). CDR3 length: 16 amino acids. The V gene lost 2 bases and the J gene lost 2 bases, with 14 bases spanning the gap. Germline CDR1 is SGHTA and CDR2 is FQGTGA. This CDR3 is CASSLYGGASTDTQYF. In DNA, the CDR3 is TGTGCCAGCAGCTTATACGGAGGCGCCTCCACAGATACGCAGTATTTT.

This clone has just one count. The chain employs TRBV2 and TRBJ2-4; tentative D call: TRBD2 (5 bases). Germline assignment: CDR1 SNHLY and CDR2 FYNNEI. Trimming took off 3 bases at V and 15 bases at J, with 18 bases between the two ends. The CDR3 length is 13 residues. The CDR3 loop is CASSDTRETFWYF. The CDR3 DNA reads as TGTGCCAGCAGTGATACTAGGGAAACCTTTTGGTACTTC.

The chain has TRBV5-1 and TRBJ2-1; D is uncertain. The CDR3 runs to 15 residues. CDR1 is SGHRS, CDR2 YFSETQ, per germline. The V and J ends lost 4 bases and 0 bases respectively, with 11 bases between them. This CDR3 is CASSPDPSSYNEQFF. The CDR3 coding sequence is TGCGCCAGCAGCCCTGACCCCAGCTCCTACAATGAGCAGTTCTTC.

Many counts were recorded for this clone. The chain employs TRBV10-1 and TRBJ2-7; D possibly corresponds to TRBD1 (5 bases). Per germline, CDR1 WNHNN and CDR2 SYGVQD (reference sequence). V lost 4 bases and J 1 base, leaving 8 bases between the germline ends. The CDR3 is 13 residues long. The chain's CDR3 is CASSGQPSYEQYF. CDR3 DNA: TGCGCCAGCAGTGGACAGCCGTCCTACGAGCAGTACTTC.

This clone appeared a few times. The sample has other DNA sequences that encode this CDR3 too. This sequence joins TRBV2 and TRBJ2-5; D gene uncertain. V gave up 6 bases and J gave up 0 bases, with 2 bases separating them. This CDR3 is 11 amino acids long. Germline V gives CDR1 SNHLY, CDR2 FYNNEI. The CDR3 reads CASRYQETQYF. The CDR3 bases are TGTGCCAGCAGGTACCAAGAGACCCAGTACTTC.

The CDR3 coding sequence is TGCGCCAGCAGACTAGCGGTCACAGATACGCAGTATTTT. Translated: CASRLAVTDTQYF. J is TRBJ2-3 and V is TRBV5-1; 8 bases match TRBD2. The CDR3 is made up of 13 amino acids. CDR1 is SGHRS and CDR2 is YFSETQ in the germline V gene. V shed 5 bases, J shed 2 bases, and the junction held 1 base outside the gene matches.

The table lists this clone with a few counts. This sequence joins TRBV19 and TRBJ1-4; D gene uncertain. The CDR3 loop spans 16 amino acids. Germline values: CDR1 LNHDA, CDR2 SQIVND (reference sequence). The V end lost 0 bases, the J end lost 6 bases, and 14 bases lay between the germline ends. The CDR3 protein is CASSIEGPRRDEKLFF. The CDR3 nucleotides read TGTGCCAGTAGTATAGAAGGGCCCAGAAGAGATGAAAAACTGTTTTTT.

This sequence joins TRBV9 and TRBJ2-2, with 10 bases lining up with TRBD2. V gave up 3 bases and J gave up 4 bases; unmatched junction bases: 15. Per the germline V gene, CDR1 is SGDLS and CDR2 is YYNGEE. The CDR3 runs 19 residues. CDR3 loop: CASSAISGRPKGGTGELFF. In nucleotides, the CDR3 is TGTGCCAGCAGCGCGATTAGCGGGAGGCCTAAAGGAGGCACCGGGGAGCTGTTTTTT.

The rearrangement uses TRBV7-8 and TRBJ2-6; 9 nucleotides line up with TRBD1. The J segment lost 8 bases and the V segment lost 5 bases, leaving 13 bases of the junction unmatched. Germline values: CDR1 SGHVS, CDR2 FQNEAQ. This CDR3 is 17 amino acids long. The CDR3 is CASSTRTGVGVSNVLTF. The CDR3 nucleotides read TGTGCCAGCAGCACGAGGACAGGGGTAGGGGTCTCCAACGTCCTGACTTTC.

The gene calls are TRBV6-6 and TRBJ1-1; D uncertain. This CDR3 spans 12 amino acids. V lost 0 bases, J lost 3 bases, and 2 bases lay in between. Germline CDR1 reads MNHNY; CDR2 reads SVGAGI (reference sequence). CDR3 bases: TGTGCCAGCAGTTACTCGGACACTGAAGCTTTCTTT. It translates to CASSYSDTEAFF.

CDR3 nucleotides: TGTGCCAGCAGCCCCTACAGGGTTGGCAAAAACATTCAGTACTTC. This sequence encodes CASSPYRVGKNIQYF. This rearrangement joins TRBV7-9 to TRBJ2-4; the D gene is possibly TRBD1 (6 bases). Germline V gene sequence: CDR1 SEHNR, CDR2 FQNEAQ (reference sequence). V was cut by 5 bases and J by 3 bases, with 14 bases left in between. The CDR3 is 15 residues long.

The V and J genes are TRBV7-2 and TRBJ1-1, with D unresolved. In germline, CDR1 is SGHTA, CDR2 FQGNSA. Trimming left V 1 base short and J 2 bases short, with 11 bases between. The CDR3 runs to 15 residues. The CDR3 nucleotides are TGTGCCAGCAGCTTAGAGGTACAGACAAACACTGAAGCTTTCTTT. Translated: CASSLEVQTNTEAFF.

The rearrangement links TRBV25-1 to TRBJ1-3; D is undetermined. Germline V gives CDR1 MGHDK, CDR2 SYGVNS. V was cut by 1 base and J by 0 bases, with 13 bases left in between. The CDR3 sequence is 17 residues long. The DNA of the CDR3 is TGTGCCAGCAGTGAATTTTTCGAACCAGTCTCTGGAAACACCATATATTTT. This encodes CASSEFFEPVSGNTIYF.

Here the CDR3 DNA reads TGTGCCAGTAGTACCTCAGGAACAGATACGCAGTATTTT. Its protein product is CASSTSGTDTQYF. V usage is TRBV19 and J usage is TRBJ2-3; D call uncertain. Germline-derived CDR1 and CDR2 are LNHDA and SQIVND (reference sequence). This CDR3 spans 13 amino acids. V was pared by 4 bases and J by 3 bases, with 8 bases between.